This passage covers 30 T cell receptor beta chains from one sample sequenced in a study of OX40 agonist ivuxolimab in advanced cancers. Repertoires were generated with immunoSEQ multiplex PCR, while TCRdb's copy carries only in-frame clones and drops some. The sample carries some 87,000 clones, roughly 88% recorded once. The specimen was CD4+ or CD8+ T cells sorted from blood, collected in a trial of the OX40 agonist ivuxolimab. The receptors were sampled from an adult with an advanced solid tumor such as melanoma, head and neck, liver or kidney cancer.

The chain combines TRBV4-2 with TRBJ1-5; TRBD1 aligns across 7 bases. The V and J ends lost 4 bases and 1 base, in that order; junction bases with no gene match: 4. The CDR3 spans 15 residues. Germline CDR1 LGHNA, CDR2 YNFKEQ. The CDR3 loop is CASSRDRASNQPQHF. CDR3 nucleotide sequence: TGTGCCAGCAGCCGCGACAGGGCCAGCAATCAGCCCCAGCATTTT.

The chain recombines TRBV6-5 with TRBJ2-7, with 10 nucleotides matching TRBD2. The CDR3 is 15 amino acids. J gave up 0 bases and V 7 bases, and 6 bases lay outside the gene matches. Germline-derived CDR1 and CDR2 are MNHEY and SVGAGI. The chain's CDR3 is CASKQLAGYSYEQYF. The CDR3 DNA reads TGTGCCAGCAAACAACTAGCGGGGTACTCCTACGAGCAGTACTTC.

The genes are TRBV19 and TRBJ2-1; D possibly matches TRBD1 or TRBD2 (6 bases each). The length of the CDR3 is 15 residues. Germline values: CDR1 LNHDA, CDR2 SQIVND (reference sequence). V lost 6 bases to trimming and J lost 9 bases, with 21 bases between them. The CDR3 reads CASSRTVGGSGEQFF. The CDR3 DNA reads TGTGCCAGTAGCCGGACAGTTGGGGGGAGTGGTGAGCAGTTCTTC.

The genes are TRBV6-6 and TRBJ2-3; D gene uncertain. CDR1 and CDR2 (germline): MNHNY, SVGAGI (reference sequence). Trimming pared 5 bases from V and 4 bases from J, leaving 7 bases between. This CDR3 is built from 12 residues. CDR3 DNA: TGTGCCAGCAGTAAACTCCCAGATACGCAGTATTTT. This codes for CASSKLPDTQYF.

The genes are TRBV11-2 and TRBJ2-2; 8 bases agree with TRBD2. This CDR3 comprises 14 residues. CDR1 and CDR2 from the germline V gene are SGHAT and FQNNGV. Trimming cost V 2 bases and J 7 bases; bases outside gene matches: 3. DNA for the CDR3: TGTGCCAGCAGCTTATTCGGGAGGGTCGGGGAGCTGTTTTTT. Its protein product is CASSLFGRVGELFF.

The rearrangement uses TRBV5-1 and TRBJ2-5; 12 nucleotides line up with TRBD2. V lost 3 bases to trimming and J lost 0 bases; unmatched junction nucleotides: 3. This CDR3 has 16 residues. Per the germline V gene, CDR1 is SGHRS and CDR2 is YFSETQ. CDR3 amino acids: CASSSTSGRYQETQYF. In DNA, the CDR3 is TGCGCCAGCAGCTCGACTAGCGGGAGATACCAAGAGACCCAGTACTTC.

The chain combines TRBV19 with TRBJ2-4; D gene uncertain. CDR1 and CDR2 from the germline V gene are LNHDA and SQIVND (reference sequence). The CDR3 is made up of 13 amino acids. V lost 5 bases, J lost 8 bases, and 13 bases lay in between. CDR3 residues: CASSWTSVDIQYF. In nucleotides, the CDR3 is TGTGCCAGTAGTTGGACCTCGGTGGACATTCAGTACTTC.

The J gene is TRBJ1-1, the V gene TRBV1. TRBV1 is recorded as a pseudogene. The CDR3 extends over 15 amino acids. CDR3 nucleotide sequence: TGCACCAGCAGCCAAGATGGTCGGGGGCACACTGAAGCTTTCTTT. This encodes CTSSQDGRGHTEAFF.

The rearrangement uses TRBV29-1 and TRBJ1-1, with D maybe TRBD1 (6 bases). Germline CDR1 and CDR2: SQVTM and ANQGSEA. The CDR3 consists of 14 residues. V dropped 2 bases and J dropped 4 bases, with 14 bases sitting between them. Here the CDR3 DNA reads TGCAGCGTTGAACCGACGGGGGGCTCCACTGAAGCTTTCTTT. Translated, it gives CSVEPTGGSTEAFF.

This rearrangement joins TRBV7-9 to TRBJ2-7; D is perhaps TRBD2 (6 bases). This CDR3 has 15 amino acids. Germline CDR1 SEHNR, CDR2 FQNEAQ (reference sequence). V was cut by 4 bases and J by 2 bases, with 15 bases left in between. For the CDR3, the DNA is TGTGCCAGCAGCTCTCTAGCGCAAGATACCTACGAGCAGTACTTC. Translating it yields CASSSLAQDTYEQYF.

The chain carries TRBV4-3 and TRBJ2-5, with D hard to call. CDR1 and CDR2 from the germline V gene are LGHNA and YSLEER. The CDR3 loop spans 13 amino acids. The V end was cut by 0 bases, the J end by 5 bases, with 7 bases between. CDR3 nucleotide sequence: TGCGCCAGCAGCCAAGATCACGGGGAGACCCAGTACTTC. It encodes CASSQDHGETQYF.

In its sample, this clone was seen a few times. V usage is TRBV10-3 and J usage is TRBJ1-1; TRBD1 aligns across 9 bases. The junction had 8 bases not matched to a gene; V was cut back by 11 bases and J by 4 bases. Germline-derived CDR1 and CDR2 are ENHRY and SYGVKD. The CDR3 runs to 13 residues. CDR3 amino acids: CASTGGRGTEAFF. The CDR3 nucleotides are TGTGCCTCGACAGGGGGAAGAGGCACTGAAGCTTTCTTT.

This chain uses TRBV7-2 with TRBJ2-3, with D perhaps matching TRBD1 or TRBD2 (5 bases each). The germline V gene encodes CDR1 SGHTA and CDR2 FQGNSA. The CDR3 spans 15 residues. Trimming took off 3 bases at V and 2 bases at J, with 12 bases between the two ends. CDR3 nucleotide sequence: TGTGCCAGCAGCTTTGGGGTGGGACCCACAGATACGCAGTATTTT. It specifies CASSFGVGPTDTQYF.

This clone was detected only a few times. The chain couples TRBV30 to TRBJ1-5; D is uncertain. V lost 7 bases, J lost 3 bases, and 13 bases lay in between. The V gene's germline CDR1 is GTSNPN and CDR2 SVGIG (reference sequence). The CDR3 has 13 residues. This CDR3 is CAFTAGNNQPQHF. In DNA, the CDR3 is TGTGCCTTTACGGCGGGGAACAATCAGCCCCAGCATTTT.

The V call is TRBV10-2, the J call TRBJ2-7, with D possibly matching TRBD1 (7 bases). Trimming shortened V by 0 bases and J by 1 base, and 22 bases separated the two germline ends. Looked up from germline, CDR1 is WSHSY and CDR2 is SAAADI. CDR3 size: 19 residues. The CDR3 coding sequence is TGCGCCAGCAGTGAGTCGAGAGGAGGGGGCTACAAGTGGTCCTACGAGCAGTACTTC. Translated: CASSESRGGGYKWSYEQYF.

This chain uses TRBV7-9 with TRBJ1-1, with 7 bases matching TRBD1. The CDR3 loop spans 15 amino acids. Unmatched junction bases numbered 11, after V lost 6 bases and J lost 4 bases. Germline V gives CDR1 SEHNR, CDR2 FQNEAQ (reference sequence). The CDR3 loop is CASRKNEGARTEAFF. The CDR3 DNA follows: TGTGCCAGCAGAAAGAACGAGGGGGCGCGCACTGAAGCTTTCTTT.

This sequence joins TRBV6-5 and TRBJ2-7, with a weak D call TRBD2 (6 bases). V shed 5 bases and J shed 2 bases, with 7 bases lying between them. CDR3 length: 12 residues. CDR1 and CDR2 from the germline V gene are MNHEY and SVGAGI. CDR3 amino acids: CASSRLAYEQYF. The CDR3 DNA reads TGTGCCAGCAGTCGACTAGCCTACGAGCAGTACTTC.

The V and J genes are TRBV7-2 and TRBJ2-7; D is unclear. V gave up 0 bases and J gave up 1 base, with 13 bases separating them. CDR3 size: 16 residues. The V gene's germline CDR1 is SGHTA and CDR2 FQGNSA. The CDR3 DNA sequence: TGTGCCAGCAGCTTAGCGGGCGGAGCAATGTCCTACGAGCAGTACTTC. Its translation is CASSLAGGAMSYEQYF.

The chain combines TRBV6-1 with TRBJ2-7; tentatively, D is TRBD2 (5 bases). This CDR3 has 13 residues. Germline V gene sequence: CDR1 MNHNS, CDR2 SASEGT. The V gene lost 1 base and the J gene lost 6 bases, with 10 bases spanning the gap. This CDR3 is CASSEGRGLEQYF. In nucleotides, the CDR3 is TGTGCCAGCAGTGAAGGTCGAGGGCTCGAGCAGTACTTC.

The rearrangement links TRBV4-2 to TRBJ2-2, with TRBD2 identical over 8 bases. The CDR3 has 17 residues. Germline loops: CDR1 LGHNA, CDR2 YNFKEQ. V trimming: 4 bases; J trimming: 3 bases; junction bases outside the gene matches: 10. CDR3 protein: CASSPEGSGSDTGELFF. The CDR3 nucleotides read TGTGCCAGCAGCCCGGAGGGAAGCGGGAGTGACACCGGGGAGCTGTTTTTT.

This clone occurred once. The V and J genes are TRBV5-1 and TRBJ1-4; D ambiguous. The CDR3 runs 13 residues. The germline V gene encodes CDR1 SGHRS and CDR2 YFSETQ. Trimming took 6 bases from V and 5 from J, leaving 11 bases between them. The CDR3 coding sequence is TGCGCCAGCAAAGAGCTTGTGAATGAAAAACTGTTTTTT. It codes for CASKELVNEKLFF.

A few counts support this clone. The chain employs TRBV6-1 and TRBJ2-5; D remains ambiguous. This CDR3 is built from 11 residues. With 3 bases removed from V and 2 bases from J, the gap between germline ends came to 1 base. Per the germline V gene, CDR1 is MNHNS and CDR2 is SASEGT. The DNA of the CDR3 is TGTGCCAGCAGTGAGCAAGAGACCCAGTACTTC. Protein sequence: CASSEQETQYF.

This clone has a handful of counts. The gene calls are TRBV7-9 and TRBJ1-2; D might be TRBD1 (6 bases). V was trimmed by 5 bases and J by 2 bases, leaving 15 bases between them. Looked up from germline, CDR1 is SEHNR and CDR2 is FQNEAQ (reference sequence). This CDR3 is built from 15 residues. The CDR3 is CASSLTGGLNYGYTF. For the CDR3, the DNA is TGTGCCAGCAGCCTAACGGGGGGCCTCAACTATGGCTACACCTTC.

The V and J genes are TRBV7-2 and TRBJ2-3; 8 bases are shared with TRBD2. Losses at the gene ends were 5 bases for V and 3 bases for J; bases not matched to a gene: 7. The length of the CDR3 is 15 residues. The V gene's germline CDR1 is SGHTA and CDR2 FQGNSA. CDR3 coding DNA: TGTGCCAGCAGCCGATGGGCGGGGGGTACAGATACGCAGTATTTT. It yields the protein CASSRWAGGTDTQYF.

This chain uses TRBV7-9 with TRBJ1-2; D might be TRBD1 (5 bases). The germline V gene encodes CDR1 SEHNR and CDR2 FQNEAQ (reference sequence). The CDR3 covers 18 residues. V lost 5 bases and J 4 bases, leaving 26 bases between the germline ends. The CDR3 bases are TGTGCCAGCAGCCAAGAGAACCAAGGGCTCATGGGACTCTATGGCTACACCTTC. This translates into CASSQENQGLMGLYGYTF.

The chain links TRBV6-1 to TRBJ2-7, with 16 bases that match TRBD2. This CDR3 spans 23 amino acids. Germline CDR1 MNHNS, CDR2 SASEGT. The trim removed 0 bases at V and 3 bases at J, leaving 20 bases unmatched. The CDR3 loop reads CASSEAYFKGTSGRALSYYEQYF. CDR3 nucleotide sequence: TGTGCCAGCAGTGAAGCTTATTTTAAGGGGACTAGCGGGAGGGCCCTCTCTTACTACGAGCAGTACTTC.

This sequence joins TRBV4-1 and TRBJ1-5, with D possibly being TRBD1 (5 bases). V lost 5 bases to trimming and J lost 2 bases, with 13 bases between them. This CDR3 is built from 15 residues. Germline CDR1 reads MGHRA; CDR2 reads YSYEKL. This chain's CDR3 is CASSGLGTGNQPQHF. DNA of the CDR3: TGCGCCAGCAGCGGTCTAGGGACGGGCAATCAGCCCCAGCATTTT.

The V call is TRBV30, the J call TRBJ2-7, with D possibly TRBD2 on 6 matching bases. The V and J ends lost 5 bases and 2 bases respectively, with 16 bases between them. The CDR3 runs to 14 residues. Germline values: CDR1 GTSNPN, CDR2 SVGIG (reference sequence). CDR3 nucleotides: TGTGCCTGGGGCCGGCTAGCGCTTACCTACGAGCAGTACTTC. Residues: CAWGRLALTYEQYF.

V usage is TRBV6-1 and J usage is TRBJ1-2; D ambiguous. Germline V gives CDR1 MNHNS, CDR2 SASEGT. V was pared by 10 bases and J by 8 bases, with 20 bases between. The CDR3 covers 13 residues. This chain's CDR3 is CAILRRTDGGYTF. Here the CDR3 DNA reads TGTGCCATCTTGAGAAGGACCGACGGGGGCTACACCTTC.

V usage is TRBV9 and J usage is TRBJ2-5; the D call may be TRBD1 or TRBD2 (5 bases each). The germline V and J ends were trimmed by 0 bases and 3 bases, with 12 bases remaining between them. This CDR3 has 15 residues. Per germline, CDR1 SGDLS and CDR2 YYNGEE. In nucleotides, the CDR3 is TGTGCCAGCAGCGTAGAGCTAGGGGACGAAGAGACCCAGTACTTC. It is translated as CASSVELGDEETQYF.